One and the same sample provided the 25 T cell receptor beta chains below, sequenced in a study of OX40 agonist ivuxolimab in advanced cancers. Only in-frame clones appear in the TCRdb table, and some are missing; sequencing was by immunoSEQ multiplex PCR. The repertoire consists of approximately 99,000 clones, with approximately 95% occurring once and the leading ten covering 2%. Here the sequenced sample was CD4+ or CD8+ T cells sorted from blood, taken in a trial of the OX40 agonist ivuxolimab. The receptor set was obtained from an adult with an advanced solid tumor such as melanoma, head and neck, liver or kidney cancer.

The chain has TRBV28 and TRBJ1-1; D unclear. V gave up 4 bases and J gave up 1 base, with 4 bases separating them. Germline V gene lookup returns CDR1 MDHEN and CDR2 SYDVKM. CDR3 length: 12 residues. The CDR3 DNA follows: TGTGCCAGCAGTTATACGAACACTGAAGCTTTCTTT. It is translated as CASSYTNTEAFF. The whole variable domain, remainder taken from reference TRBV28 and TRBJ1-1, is DVKVTQSSRYLVKRTGEKVFLECVQDMDHENMFWYRQDPGLGLRLIYFSYDVKMKEKGDIPEGYSVSREKKERFSLILESASTNQTSMYLCASSYTNTEAFFGQGTRLTVV.

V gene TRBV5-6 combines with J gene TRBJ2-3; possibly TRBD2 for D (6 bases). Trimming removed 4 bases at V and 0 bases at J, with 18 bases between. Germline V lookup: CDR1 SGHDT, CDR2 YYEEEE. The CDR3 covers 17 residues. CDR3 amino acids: CASSIYTGTLSTDTQYF. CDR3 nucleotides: TGTGCCAGCAGCATATATACCGGGACTCTTAGCACAGATACGCAGTATTTT.

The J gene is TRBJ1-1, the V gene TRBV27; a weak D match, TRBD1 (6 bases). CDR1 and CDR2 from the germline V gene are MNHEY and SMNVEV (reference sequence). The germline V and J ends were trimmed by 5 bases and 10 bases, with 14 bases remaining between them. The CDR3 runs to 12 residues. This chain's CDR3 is CASSPTGPAAFF. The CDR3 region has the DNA TGTGCCAGCAGTCCGACAGGCCCGGCAGCTTTCTTT.

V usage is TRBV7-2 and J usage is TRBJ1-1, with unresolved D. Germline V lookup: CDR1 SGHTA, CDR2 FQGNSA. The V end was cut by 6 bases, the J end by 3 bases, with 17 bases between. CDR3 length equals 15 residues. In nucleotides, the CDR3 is TGTGCCAGCAGTCCTTTAAGCGGGCTGGACACTGAAGCTTTCTTT. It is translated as CASSPLSGLDTEAFF. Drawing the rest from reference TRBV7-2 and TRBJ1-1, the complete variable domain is GAGVSQSPSNKVTEKGKDVELRCDPISGHTALYWYRQSLGQGLEFLIYFQGNSAPDKSGLPSDRFSAERTGGSVSTLTIQRTQQEDSAVYLCASSPLSGLDTEAFFGQGTRLTVV.

CDR3 sequence: CASSSLVSTSEQFF. For the CDR3, the DNA is TGTGCCAGCAGCTCCCTGGTAAGTACGAGTGAGCAGTTCTTC. This sequence joins TRBV11-3 and TRBJ2-1, with D unresolved. Looked up from germline, CDR1 is SGHNT and CDR2 is YENEEA. The CDR3 loop spans 14 amino acids. V was cut by 4 bases and J by 9 bases, with 16 bases left in between. The full variable domain, completed using reference TRBV11-3 and TRBJ2-1, is EAGVVQSPRYKIIEKKQPVAFWCNPISGHNTLYWYLQNLGQGPELLIRYENEEAVDDSQLPKDRFSAERLKGVDSTLKIQPAELGDSAVYLCASSSLVSTSEQFFGPGTRLTVL.

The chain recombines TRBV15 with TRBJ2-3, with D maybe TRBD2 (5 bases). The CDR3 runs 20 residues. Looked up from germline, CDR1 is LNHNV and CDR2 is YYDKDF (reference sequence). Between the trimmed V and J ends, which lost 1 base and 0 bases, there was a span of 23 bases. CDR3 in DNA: TGTGCCACCAGCAGAGGCGGGTGGGCCGAAATGACCCGCAGCACAGATACGCAGTATTTT. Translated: CATSRGGWAEMTRSTDTQYF.

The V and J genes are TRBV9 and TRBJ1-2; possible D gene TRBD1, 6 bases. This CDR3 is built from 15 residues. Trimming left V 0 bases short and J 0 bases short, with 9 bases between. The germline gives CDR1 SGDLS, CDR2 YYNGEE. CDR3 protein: CASSVDSGANYGYTF. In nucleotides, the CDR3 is TGTGCCAGCAGCGTAGATTCAGGGGCTAACTATGGCTACACCTTC. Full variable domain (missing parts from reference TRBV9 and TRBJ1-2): DSGVTQTPKHLITATGQRVTLRCSPRSGDLSVYWYQQSLDQGLQFLIQYYNGEERAKGNILERFSAQQFPDLHSELNLSSLELGDSALYFCASSVDSGANYGYTFGSGTRLTVV.

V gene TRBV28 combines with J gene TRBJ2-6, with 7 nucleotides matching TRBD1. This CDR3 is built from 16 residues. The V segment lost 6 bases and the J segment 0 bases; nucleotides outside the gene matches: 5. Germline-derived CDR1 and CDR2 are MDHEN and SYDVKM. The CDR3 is CASSTGQTSGANVLTF. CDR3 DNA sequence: TGTGCCAGCAGCACGGGACAGACCTCTGGGGCCAACGTCCTGACTTTC. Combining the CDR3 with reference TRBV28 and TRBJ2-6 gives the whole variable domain DVKVTQSSRYLVKRTGEKVFLECVQDMDHENMFWYRQDPGLGLRLIYFSYDVKMKEKGDIPEGYSVSREKKERFSLILESASTNQTSMYLCASSTGQTSGANVLTFGAGSRLTVL.

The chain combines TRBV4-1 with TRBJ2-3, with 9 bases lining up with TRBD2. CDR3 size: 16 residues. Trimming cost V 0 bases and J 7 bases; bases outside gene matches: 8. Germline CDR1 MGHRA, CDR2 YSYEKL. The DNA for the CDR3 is TGCGCCAGCAGCCAAGAAAAGAGGGCTAGCGGGAATACGCAGTATTTT. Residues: CASSQEKRASGNTQYF.

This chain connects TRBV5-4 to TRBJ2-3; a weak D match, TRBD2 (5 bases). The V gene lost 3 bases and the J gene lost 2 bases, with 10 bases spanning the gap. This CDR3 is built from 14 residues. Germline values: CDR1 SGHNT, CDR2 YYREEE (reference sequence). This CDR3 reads CASSSWTLTDTQYF. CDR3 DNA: TGTGCCAGCAGCTCCTGGACTCTCACAGATACGCAGTATTTT.

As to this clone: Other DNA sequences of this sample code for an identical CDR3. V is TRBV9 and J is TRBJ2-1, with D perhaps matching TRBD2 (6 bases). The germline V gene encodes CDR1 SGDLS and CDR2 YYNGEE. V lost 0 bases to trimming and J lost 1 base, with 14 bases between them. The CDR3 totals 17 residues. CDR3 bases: TGTGCCAGCAGCGTAGCTGGCCAGGGAGGATCCTACAATGAGCAGTTCTTC. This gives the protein CASSVAGQGGSYNEQFF.

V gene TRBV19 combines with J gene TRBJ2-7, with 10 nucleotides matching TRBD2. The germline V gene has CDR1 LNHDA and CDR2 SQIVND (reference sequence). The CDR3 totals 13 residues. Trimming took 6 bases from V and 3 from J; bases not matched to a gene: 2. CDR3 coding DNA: TGTGCCAGTAGCGGGACTAGCGACTACGAGCAGTACTTC. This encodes CASSGTSDYEQYF. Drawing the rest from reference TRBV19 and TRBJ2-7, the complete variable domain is DGGITQSPKYLFRKEGQNVTLSCEQNLNHDAMYWYRQDPGQGLRLIYYSQIVNDFQKGDIAEGYSVSREKKESFPLTVTSAQKNPTAFYLCASSGTSDYEQYFGPGTRLTVT.

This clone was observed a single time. The CDR3 loop is CASSFFGDEQFF. CDR3 DNA sequence: TGTGCCAGCAGTTTTTTCGGGGATGAGCAGTTCTTC. J is TRBJ2-1 and V is TRBV28; D might be TRBD2 (5 bases). CDR3 length: 12 residues. The V gene lost 3 bases and the J gene lost 8 bases, with 8 bases spanning the gap. Germline loops: CDR1 MDHEN, CDR2 SYDVKM.

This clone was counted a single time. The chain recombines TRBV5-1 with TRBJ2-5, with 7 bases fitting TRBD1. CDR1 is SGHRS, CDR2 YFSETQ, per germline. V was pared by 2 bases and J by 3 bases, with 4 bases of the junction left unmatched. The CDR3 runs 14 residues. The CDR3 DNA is TGCGCCAGCAGCTTACAGGGGTTGGAAGAGACCCAGTACTTC. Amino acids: CASSLQGLEETQYF. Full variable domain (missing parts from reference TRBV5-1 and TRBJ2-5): KAGVTQTPRYLIKTRGQQVTLSCSPISGHRSVSWYQQTPGQGLQFLFEYFSETQRNKGNFPGRFSGRQFSNSRSEMNVSTLELGDSALYLCASSLQGLEETQYFGPGTRLLVL.

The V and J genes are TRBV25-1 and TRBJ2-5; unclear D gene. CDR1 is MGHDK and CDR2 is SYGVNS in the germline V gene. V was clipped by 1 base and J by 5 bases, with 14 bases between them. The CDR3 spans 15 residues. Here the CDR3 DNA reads TGTGCCAGCAGTGAATTGGCGAGTGGGATGGAGACCCAGTACTTC. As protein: CASSELASGMETQYF.

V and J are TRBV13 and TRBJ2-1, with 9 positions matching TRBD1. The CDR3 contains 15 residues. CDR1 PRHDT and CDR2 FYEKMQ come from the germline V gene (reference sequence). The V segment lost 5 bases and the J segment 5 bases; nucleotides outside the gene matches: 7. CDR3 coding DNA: TGTGCCAGCAGCATTGGGACAGGGAGTGACAATGAGCAGTTCTTC. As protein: CASSIGTGSDNEQFF.

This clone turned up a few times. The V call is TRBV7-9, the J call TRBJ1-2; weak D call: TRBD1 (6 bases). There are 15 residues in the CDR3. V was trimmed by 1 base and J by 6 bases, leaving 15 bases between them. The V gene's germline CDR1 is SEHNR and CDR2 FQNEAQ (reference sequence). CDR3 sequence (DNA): TGTGCCAGCAGCTTAGAAGGGGGACGGAGGGATGGCTACACCTTC. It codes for CASSLEGGRRDGYTF.

The CDR3 is CASSIQGGGYTF. In DNA, the CDR3 is TGTGCCAGTAGTATTCAGGGCGGTGGCTACACCTTC. This chain connects TRBV19 to TRBJ1-2, with D maybe TRBD1 (5 bases). V gave up 3 bases and J gave up 7 bases, with 9 bases separating them. This CDR3 is built from 12 residues. Germline CDR1 is LNHDA and CDR2 is SQIVND (reference sequence).

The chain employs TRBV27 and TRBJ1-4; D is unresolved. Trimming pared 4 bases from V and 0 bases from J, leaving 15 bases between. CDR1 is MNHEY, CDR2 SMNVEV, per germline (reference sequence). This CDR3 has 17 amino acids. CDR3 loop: CASSYLPAGATNEKLFF. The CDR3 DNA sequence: TGTGCCAGCAGTTATTTACCGGCCGGTGCAACTAATGAAAAACTGTTTTTT.

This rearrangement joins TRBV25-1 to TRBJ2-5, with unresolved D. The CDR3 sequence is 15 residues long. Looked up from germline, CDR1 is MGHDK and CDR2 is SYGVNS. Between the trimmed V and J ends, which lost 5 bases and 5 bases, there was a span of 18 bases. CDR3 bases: TGTGCCAGCAGTCCCCCCCTAGTGCCAGCGGAGACCCAGTACTTC. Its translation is CASSPPLVPAETQYF.

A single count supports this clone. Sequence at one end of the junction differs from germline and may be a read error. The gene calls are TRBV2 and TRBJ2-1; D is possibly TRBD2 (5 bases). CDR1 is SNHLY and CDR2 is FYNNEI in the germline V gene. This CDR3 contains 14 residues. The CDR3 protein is CASSVILLMSRGIF. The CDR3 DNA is TGTGCCAGCAGTGTGATTCTCCTAATGAGCAGAGGGATCTTC.

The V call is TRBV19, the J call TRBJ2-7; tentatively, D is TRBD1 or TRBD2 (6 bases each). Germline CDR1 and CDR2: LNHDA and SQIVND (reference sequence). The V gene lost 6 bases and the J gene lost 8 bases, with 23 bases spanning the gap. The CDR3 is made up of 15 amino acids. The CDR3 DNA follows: TGTGCCAGTAGCGACATCTTAGGAGGGGGAGCCCAGCAGTACTTC. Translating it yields CASSDILGGGAQQYF. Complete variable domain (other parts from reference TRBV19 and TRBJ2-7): DGGITQSPKYLFRKEGQNVTLSCEQNLNHDAMYWYRQDPGQGLRLIYYSQIVNDFQKGDIAEGYSVSREKKESFPLTVTSAQKNPTAFYLCASSDILGGGAQQYFGPGTRLTVT.

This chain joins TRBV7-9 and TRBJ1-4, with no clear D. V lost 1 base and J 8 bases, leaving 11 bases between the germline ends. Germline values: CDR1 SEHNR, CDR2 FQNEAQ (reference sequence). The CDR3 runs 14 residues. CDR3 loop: CASSLGSEGEKLFF. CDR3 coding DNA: TGTGCCAGCAGCTTAGGGTCGGAGGGAGAAAAACTGTTTTTT.

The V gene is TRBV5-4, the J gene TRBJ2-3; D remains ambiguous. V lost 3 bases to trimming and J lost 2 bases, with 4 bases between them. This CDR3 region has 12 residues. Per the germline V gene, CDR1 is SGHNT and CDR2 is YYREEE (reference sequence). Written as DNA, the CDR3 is TGTGCCAGCAGCTCCTCCACAGATACGCAGTATTTT. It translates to CASSSSTDTQYF.

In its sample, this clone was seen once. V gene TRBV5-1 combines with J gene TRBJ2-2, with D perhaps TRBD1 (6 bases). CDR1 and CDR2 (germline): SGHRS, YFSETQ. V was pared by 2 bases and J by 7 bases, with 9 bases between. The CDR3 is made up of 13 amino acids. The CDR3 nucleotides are TGCGCCAGCAGCTTACAGGGTGGCGGGGAGCTGTTTTTT. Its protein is CASSLQGGGELFF.